Each of the 11 T cell receptor beta chains below was sequenced from the same sample in a study of cytomegalovirus exposure and HLA in healthy donors. Assay: immunoSEQ multiplex PCR; the TCRdb copy retains only in-frame clones and omits some. The sample yields hundreds of thousands of clones, 86% seen once. Sequenced sample: PBMCs. The origin of the receptors is a woman aged 18-30 years in good health and CMV-seronegative.

The J gene is TRBJ2-7, the V gene TRBV7-7, with D possibly being TRBD2 (5 bases). In germline, CDR1 is SSHAT, CDR2 FNYEAQ (reference sequence). This CDR3 spans 14 amino acids. Trimming took 5 bases from V and 6 from J, leaving 17 bases between them. CDR3 nucleotide sequence: TGTGCCAGCAGCACATCCGGACTCCCCATCGAGCAGTACTTC. Translation gives CASSTSGLPIEQYF.

The V call is TRBV7-2, the J call TRBJ1-5, with D possibly TRBD1 on 6 matching bases. V shed 5 bases and J shed 4 bases, with 9 bases lying between them. The germline gives CDR1 SGHTA, CDR2 FQGNSA. The CDR3 length is 13 residues. The CDR3, as DNA: TGTGCCAGCAGCCCCCAGGGGAATCAGCCCCAGCATTTT. This sequence encodes CASSPQGNQPQHF.

The gene calls are TRBV13 and TRBJ2-3, with TRBD2 identical over 7 bases. The CDR3 runs 14 residues. The junction had 9 bases not matched to a gene; V was cut back by 7 bases and J by 5 bases. Germline V gene data show CDR1 as PRHDT and CDR2 as FYEKMQ (reference sequence). Here the CDR3 DNA reads TGTGCCAGCACCAGGAGCGGGGAAGGAGATACGCAGTATTTT. This sequence encodes CASTRSGEGDTQYF.

The chain uses TRBV28 and TRBJ2-2, with TRBD1 as a possible D gene (6 bases). Trimming took off 4 bases at V and 6 bases at J, with 15 bases between the two ends. In germline, CDR1 is MDHEN, CDR2 SYDVKM. The CDR3 is 15 amino acids. CDR3 sequence (DNA): TGTGCCAGCAGTTCACACAGGGTAGTTGCCGGGGAGCTGTTTTTT. Encoded protein: CASSSHRVVAGELFF.

The chain carries TRBV5-6 and TRBJ2-2; TRBD2 matches at 8 bases. This CDR3 has 14 residues. V gave up 3 bases and J gave up 6 bases; unmatched junction bases: 4. CDR1 is SGHDT and CDR2 is YYEEEE in the germline V gene. CDR3 nucleotides: TGTGCCAGCAGCTCGGGAGGGCTTCCCGGGGAGCTGTTTTTT. It specifies CASSSGGLPGELFF. Full variable domain (remainder filled in from reference TRBV5-6 and TRBJ2-2): DAGVTQSPTHLIKTRGQQVTLRCSPKSGHDTVSWYQQALGQGPQFIFQYYEEEERQRGNFPDRFSGHQFPNYSSELNVNALLLGDSALYLCASSSGGLPGELFFGEGSRLTVL.

The gene calls are TRBV5-1 and TRBJ2-1, with 12 positions matching TRBD2. This CDR3 contains 15 residues. Germline V gene lookup returns CDR1 SGHRS and CDR2 YFSETQ. Germline trimming cut 3 bases from V and 4 bases from J; bases unmatched to any gene: 2. CDR3 nucleotide sequence: TGCGCCAGCAGCTCCGGACTAGCGGGATACAATGAGCAGTTCTTC. This encodes CASSSGLAGYNEQFF.

This clone was found a few times. This chain joins TRBV30 and TRBJ1-5, with D maybe TRBD1 (6 bases). This CDR3 has 15 residues. Germline V gene sequence: CDR1 GTSNPN, CDR2 SVGIG (reference sequence). V lost 2 bases, J lost 3 bases, and 14 bases lay in between. This chain's CDR3 is CAWSISGQFNQPQHF. As DNA, the CDR3 is TGTGCCTGGAGTATATCCGGACAGTTCAATCAGCCCCAGCATTTT.

The chain carries TRBV5-1 and TRBJ1-3; D call uncertain. This CDR3 has 14 amino acids. The V end was cut by 4 bases, the J end by 4 bases, with 12 bases between. In germline, CDR1 is SGHRS, CDR2 YFSETQ. This chain's CDR3 is CASSPRVAGNTIYF. CDR3 bases: TGCGCCAGCAGCCCCCGAGTAGCCGGAAACACCATATATTTT.

V usage is TRBV2 and J usage is TRBJ2-1; TRBD2 might be the D (6 bases). This CDR3 has 15 residues. The germline gives CDR1 SNHLY, CDR2 FYNNEI. Trimming left V 2 bases short and J 4 bases short, with 12 bases between. The CDR3 coding sequence is TGTGCCAGCAGTGAACTGGCGGGACCGTACAATGAGCAGTTCTTC. Translating it yields CASSELAGPYNEQFF.

The rearrangement links TRBV27 to TRBJ2-1; 7 positions agree with TRBD2. The CDR3 is 15 amino acids. Losses at the gene ends were 5 bases for V and 3 bases for J; bases not matched to a gene: 7. Germline V gene data show CDR1 as MNHEY and CDR2 as SMNVEV (reference sequence). As DNA, the CDR3 is TGTGCCAGCAGTCACCCAGGGAGGGGCTACAATGAGCAGTTCTTC. The encoded protein is CASSHPGRGYNEQFF.

V and J are TRBV9 and TRBJ2-2, with D maybe TRBD2 (5 bases). The V gene lost 0 bases and the J gene lost 6 bases, with 12 bases spanning the gap. The CDR3 is 15 amino acids. Germline values: CDR1 SGDLS, CDR2 YYNGEE. The CDR3 loop is CASSVDERDAGELFF. The CDR3 nucleotides read TGTGCCAGCAGCGTAGATGAGAGGGATGCCGGGGAGCTGTTTTTT. The full variable domain, completed using reference TRBV9 and TRBJ2-2, is DSGVTQTPKHLITATGQRVTLRCSPRSGDLSVYWYQQSLDQGLQFLIQYYNGEERAKGNILERFSAQQFPDLHSELNLSSLELGDSALYFCASSVDERDAGELFFGEGSRLTVL.